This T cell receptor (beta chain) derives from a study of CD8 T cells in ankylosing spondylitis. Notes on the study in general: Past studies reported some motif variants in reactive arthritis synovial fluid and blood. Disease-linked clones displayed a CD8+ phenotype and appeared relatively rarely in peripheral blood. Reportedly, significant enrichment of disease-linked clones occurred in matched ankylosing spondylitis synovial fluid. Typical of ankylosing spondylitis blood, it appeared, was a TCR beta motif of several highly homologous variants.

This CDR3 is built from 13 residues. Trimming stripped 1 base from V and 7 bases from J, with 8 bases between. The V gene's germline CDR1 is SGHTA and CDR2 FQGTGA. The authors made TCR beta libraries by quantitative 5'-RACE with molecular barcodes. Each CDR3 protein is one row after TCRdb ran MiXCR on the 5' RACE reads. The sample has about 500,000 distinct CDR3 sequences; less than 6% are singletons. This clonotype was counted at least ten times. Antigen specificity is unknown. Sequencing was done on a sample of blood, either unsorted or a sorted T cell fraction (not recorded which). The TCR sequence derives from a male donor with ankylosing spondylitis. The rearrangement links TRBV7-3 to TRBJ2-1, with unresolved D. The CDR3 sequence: CASSLSTENEQFF. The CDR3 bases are TGTGCCAGCAGCTTAAGCACCGAGAATGAGCAGTTCTTC.